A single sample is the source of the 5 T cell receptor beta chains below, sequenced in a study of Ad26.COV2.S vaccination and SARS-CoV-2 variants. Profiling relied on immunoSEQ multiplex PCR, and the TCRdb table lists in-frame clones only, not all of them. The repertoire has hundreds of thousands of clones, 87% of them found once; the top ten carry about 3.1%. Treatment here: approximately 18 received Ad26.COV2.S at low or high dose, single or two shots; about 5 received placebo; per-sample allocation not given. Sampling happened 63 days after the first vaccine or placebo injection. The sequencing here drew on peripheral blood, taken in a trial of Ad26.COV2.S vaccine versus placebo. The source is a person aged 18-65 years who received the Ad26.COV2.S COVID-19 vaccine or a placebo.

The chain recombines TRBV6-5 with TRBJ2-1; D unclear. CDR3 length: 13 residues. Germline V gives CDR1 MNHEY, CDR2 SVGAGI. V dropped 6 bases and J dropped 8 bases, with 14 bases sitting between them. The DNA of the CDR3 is TGTGCCAGCAGCCCCCTCGGTGTCGATGAGCAGTTCTTC. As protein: CASSPLGVDEQFF.

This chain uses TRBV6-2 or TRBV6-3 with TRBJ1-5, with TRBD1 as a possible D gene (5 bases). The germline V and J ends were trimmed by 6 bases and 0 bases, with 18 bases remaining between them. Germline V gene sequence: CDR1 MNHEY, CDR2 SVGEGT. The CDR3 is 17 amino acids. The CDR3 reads CASSRLIDSFSNQPQHF. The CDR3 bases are TGTGCCAGCAGCCGCCTAATTGACAGTTTTAGCAATCAGCCCCAGCATTTT.

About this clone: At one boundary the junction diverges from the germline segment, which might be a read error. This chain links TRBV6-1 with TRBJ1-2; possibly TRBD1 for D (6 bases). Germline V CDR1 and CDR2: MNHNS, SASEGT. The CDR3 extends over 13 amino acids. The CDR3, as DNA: TGTGCCAGCAGGGAAGGGGGGGACTATGGCTACACCTTC. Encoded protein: CASREGGDYGYTF.

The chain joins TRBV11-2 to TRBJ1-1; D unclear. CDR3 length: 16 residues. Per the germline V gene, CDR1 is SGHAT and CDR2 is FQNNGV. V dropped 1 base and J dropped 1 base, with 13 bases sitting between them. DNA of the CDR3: TGTGCCAGCAGCTTAGTGGGGATCTACGAGAACACTGAAGCTTTCTTT. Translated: CASSLVGIYENTEAFF.

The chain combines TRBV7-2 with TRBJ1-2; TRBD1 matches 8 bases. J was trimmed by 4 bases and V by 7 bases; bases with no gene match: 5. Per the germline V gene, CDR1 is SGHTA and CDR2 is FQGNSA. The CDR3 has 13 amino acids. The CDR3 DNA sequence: TGTGCCAGCACCCCGACAGGGGCCTATGGCTACACCTTC. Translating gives CASTPTGAYGYTF.